This T cell receptor (beta chain) was retrieved from a study of T cells in Graves' hyperthyroidism and ophthalmopathy. Points from the study as a whole: Using 13 V-J features, a model discriminated ophthalmopathy from stable hyperthyroidism.

Germline CDR1 LNHNV, CDR2 YYDKDF (reference sequence). The germline V and J ends were trimmed by 8 bases and 0 bases, with 11 bases remaining between them. The CDR3 consists of 13 residues. Authors of the study amplified TCR beta CDR3 regions from RNA transcripts. HTBI primers drove first-round RT-PCR of the TCR CDR3. TCRdb reprocessed the multiplex PCR reads via MiXCR and lists one record per CDR3 protein. The data show 330,000 or so distinct CDR3 sequences, less than 20% seen once. This clonotype was recorded many times. Antigen specificity is unknown. This sequence may be a read error, since a much larger clone differs from it by one base. The conserved phenylalanine or tryptophan normally closing the CDR3 is absent here, so this likely arose from a read error. Clinical symptoms, serum thyroxine and TRAb, thyroid ultrasound and orbital computed tomography were used for the diagnoses.

Specimen: blood. The rearrangement uses TRBV15 and TRBJ2-7, with TRBD2 as a possible D gene (6 bases). The receptor was derived from a woman aged 40 to 50 with Graves' ophthalmopathy. The CDR3 DNA reads TGTGCCACCCGGGACTGGAGCTCCTACGAGCAGTACTCC. Amino acids: CATRDWSSYEQYS.